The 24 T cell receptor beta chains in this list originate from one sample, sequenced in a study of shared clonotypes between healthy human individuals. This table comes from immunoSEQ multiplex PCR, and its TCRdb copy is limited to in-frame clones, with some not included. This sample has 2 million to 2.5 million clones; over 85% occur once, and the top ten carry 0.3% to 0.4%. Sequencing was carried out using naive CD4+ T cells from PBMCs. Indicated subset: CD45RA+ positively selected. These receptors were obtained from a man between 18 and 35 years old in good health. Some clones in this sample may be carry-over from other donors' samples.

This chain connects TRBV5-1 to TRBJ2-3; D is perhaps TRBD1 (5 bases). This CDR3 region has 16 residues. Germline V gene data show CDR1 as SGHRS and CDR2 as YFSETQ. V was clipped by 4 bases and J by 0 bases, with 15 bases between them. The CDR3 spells CASSQEKGASTDTQYF. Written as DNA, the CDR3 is TGCGCCAGCAGCCAGGAAAAAGGGGCTAGCACAGATACGCAGTATTTT.

CDR3 nucleotide sequence: TGTGCCAGCAGCTTACAGGGGAGGGGCTACACCTTC. Its protein is CASSLQGRGYTF. This sequence joins TRBV7-2 and TRBJ1-2, with a weak D call TRBD1 (6 bases). Trimming pared 2 bases from V and 8 bases from J, leaving 9 bases between. Germline loops: CDR1 SGHTA, CDR2 FQGNSA. The CDR3 has 12 residues.

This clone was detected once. CDR3 coding DNA: TGTGCCAGCAGTGAAATTAGGGGCTGGCAAGAGACCCAGTACTTC. Protein sequence: CASSEIRGWQETQYF. This chain joins TRBV6-1 and TRBJ2-5, with D tentatively TRBD1 (5 bases). This CDR3 comprises 15 residues. Germline CDR1 is MNHNS and CDR2 is SASEGT. Between the trimmed V and J ends, which lost 2 bases and 2 bases, there was a span of 12 bases.

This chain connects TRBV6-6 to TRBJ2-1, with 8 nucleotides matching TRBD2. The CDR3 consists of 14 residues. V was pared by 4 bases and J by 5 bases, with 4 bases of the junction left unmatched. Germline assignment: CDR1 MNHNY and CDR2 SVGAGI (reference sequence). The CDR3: CASSSGLVDNEQFF. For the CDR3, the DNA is TGTGCCAGCAGTTCGGGACTAGTAGACAATGAGCAGTTCTTC.

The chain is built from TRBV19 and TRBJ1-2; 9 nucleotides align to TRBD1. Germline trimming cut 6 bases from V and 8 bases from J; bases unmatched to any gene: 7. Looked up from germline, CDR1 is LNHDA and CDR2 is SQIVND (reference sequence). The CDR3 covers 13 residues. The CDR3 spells CASSPNRGPGYTF. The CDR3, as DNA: TGTGCCAGTAGCCCCAACAGGGGGCCGGGCTACACCTTC.

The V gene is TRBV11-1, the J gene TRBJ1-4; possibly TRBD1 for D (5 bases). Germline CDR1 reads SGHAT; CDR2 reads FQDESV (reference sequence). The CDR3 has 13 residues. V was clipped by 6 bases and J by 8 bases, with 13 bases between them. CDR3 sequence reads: CASSRTFTEKLFF. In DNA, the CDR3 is TGTGCCAGCAGTCGGACATTCACCGAAAAACTGTTTTTT.

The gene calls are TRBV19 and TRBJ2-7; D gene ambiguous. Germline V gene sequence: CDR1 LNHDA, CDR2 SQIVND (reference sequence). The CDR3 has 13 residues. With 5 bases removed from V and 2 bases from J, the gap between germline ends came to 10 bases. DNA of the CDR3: TGTGCCAGTAGTCAGGCCTATACCTACGAGCAGTACTTC. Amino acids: CASSQAYTYEQYF.

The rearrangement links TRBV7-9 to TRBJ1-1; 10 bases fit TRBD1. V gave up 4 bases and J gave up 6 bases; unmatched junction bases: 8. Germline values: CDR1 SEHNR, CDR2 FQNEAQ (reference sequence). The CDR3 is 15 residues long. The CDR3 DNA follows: TGTGCCAGCAGCTCCTCGACAGGGGGCCTTTCTGAAGCTTTCTTT. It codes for CASSSSTGGLSEAFF. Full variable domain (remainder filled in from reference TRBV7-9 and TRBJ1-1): DTGVSQNPRHKITKRGQNVTFRCDPISEHNRLYWYRQTLGQGPEFLTYFQNEAQLEKSRLLSDRFSAERPKGSFSTLEIQRTEQGDSAMYLCASSSSTGGLSEAFFGQGTRLTVV.

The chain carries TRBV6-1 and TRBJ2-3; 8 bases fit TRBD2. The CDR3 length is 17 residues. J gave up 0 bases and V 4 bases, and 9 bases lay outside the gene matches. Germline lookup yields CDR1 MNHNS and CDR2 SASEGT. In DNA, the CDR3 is TGTGCCAGCAGTGGGTCGGGGGGGAATCCTAGCACAGATACGCAGTATTTT. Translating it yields CASSGSGGNPSTDTQYF.

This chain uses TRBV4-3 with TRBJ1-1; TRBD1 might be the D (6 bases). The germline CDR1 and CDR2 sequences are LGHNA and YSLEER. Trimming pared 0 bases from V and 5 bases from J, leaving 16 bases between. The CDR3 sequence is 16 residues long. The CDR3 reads CASSQEIAGAWTEAFF. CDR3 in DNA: TGCGCCAGCAGCCAAGAAATAGCGGGGGCCTGGACTGAAGCTTTCTTT.

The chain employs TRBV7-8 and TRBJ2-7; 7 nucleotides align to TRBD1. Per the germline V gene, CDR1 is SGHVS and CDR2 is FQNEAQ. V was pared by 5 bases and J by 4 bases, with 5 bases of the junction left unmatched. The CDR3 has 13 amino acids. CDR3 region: CASSLRTGYEQYF. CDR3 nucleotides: TGTGCCAGCAGCCTGCGGACAGGTTACGAGCAGTACTTC. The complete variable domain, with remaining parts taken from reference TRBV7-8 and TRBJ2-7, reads GAGVSQSPRYKVAKRGQDVALRCDPISGHVSLFWYQQALGQGPEFLTYFQNEAQLDKSGLPSDRFFAERPEGSVSTLKIQRTQQEDSAVYLCASSLRTGYEQYFGPGTRLTVT.

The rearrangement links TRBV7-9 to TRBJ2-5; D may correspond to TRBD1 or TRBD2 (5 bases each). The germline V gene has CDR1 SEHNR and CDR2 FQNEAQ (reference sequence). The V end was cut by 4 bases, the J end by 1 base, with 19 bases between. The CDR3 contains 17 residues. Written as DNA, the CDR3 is TGTGCCAGCAGCTGGACGTGGGGACGTAAACTCCAAGAGACCCAGTACTTC. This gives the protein CASSWTWGRKLQETQYF.

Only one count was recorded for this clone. The CDR3 sequence is CASRNPGMVEQYF. Written as DNA, the CDR3 is TGTGCCAGCAGGAACCCAGGGATGGTCGAGCAGTACTTC. The chain is built from TRBV28 and TRBJ2-7; tentatively, D is TRBD1 (5 bases). Germline V gives CDR1 MDHEN, CDR2 SYDVKM. The CDR3 has 13 amino acids. V was shortened by 6 bases and J by 6 bases, with 15 bases between the two germline ends.

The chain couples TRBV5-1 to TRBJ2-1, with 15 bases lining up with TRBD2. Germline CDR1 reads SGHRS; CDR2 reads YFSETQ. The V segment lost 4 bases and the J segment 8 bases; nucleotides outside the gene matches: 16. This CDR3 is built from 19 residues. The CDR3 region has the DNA TGCGCCAGCAGCCCCTGGGGACTAGCGGGAGGCTTCCCGACCCATGAGCAGTTCTTC. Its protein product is CASSPWGLAGGFPTHEQFF.

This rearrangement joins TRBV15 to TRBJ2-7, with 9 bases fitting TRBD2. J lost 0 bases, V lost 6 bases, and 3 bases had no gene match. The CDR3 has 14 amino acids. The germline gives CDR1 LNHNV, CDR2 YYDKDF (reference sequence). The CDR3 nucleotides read TGTGCCACCAGGAGTAGCGGGAGCTCCTACGAGCAGTACTTC. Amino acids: CATRSSGSSYEQYF.

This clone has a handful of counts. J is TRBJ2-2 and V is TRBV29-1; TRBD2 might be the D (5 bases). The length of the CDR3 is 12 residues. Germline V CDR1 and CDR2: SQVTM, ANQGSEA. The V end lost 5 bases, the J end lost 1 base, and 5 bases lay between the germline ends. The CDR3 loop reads CSVSGNTGELFF. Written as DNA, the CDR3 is TGCAGCGTTAGCGGGAACACCGGGGAGCTGTTTTTT.

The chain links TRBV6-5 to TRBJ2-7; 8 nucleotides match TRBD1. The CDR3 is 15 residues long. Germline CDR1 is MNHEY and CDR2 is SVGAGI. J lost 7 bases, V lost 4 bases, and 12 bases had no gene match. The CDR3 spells CASSFQRTGSWEQYF. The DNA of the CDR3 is TGTGCCAGCAGTTTCCAGAGGACAGGGTCTTGGGAGCAGTACTTC.

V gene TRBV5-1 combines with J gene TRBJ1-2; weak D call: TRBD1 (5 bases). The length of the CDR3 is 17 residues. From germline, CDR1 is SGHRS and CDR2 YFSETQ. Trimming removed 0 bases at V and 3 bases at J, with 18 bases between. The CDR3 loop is CASSLGAPGQTDYGYTF. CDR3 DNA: TGCGCCAGCAGCTTGGGGGCCCCAGGGCAGACGGACTATGGCTACACCTTC.

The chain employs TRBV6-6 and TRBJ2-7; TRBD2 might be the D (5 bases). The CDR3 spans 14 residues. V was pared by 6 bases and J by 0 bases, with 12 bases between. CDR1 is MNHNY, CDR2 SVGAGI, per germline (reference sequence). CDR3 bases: TGTGCCAGCAGCCGAATCGGGGACTCCTACGAGCAGTACTTC. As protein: CASSRIGDSYEQYF.

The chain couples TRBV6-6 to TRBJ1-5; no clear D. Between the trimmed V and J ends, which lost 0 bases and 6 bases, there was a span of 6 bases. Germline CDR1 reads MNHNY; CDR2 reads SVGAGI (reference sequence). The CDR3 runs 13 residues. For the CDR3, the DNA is TGTGCCAGCAGTTACTCTCCGGGTCAGCCCCAGCATTTT. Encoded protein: CASSYSPGQPQHF.

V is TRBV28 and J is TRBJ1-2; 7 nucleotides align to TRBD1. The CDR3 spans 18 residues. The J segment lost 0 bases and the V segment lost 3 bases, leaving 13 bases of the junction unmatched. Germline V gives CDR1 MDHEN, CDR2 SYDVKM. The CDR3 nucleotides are TGTGCCAGCAGTTTGGGGTTAATGACAGGGCCCACTAACTATGGCTACACCTTC. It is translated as CASSLGLMTGPTNYGYTF.

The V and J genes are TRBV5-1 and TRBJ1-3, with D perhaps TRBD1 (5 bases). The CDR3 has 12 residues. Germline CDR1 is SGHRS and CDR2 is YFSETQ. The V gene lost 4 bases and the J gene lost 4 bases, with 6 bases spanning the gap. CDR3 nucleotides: TGCGCCAGCAGCCGGGACGGAAACACCATATATTTT. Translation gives CASSRDGNTIYF.

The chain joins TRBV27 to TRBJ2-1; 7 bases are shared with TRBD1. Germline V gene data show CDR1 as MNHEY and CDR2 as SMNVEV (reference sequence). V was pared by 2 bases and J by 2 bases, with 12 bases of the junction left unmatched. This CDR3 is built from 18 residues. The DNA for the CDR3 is TGTGCCAGCAGTTTAAACAGGGGATCCAGCGGAGCCTACAATGAGCAGTTCTTC. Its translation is CASSLNRGSSGAYNEQFF.

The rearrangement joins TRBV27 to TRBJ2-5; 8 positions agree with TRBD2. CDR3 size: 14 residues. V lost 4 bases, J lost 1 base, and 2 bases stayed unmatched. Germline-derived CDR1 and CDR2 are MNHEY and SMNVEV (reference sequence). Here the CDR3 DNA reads TGTGCCAGCAGTTCACTAGCGGTCCAAGAGACCCAGTACTTC. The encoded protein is CASSSLAVQETQYF.